Listed below are T cell receptor beta chains from one sample, sequenced in a study of control samples from healthy donors and cancer patients. Assay: immunoSEQ multiplex PCR; the TCRdb copy retains only in-frame clones and omits some. The top ten clones hold 2.5% to 3% of a sample with tens of thousands of clones, 65% to 90% of them seen once. The sample was PBMCs. Receptors were obtained from a woman aged 50 to 60 with lung cancer. Each CDR3 is given with its conserved first and last residue. Rows may omit the clone size; those that give it use once, few, many or a size class.

size: .
J: TRBJ2-5
V: TRBV11-2
length: 13
CDR3: CASSPRAEETQYF

size: .
J: TRBJ2-5
V: TRBV6-6
length: 12
CDR3: CASRPVQETQYF

size: .
J: TRBJ1-1
V: TRBV7-8
length: 16
CDR3: CASSLAIAGVRAEAFF

size: once
J: TRBJ2-2
V: TRBV12-3/TRBV12-4
length: 13
CDR3: CASSRLLTGELFF

size: .
J: TRBJ2-6
V: TRBV5-1
length: 15
CDR3: CASSFTASGANVLTF

size: .
J: TRBJ1-2
V: TRBV28
length: 13
CDR3: CASSSTGYYGYTF

size: .
J: TRBJ2-3
V: TRBV7-2
length: 17
CDR3: CASSSPGQRYSTDTQYF

size: .
J: TRBJ1-2
V: TRBV27
length: 14
CDR3: CASSLWAGSYGYTF

size: .
J: TRBJ1-1
V: TRBV10-1
length: 14
CDR3: CASSVGTDGTEAFF

size: .
J: TRBJ1-2
V: TRBV6-2/TRBV6-3
length: 15
CDR3: CASSYGDRGMDGYTF

size: .
J: TRBJ2-2
V: TRBV29-1
length: 13
CDR3: CSVPTGVNGELFF

size: few
J: TRBJ1-5
V: TRBV6-5
length: 15
CDR3: CASRGTVSPNQPQHF

size: .
J: TRBJ2-7
V: TRBV6-6
length: 16
CDR3: CASSLPLQGNTYEQYF

size: .
J: TRBJ1-1
V: TRBV27
length: 15
CDR3: CASRSPGAGNTEAFF

size: .
J: TRBJ2-5
V: TRBV19
length: 13
CDR3: CASNPGNRETQYF

size: .
J: TRBJ2-7
V: TRBV7-6
length: 15
CDR3: CASSIKPGTGEEQYF

size: .
J: TRBJ1-1
V: TRBV2
length: 13
CDR3: CASSEYPGAEAFF

size: .
J: TRBJ2-1
V: TRBV5-5
length: 16
CDR3: CASSSRLAEGNNEQFF

size: .
J: TRBJ2-2
V: TRBV2
length: 13
CDR3: CASSEMGIGELFF

size: once
J: TRBJ1-1
V: TRBV4-1
length: 14
CDR3: CASSLLGLNTEAFF

size: once
J: TRBJ1-4
V: TRBV5-1
length: 15
CDR3: CASSFSAGNTEKLFF

size: .
J: TRBJ1-1
V: TRBV2
length: 13
CDR3: CASKTDVNTEAFF